This T cell receptor beta chain was found in a study of T-cell reconstitution after alpha-beta-depleted transplantation in children. Overall study results and limits: The authors attributed T-cell counts and diversity one year after transplant mostly to newly produced T cells. Surviving recipient cells, namely T cells and thymic progenitors, were the source of high day-60 TCRbeta diversity in some patients. Reported findings indicate that, about two months after transplant, alpha-beta T cells came from several hundred expanded clones, which were derived from non-depleted graft cells.

This clonotype showed up many times. The antigen remains unidentified. CDR1 is WSHSY and CDR2 is SAAADI in the germline V gene. Trimming took 5 bases from V and 8 from J; bases not matched to a gene: 11. The CDR3 has 16 amino acids. Preparing the TCRbeta library involved the use of unique molecular identifiers. MiXCR, run by TCRdb on the PCR reads, gives a single entry per CDR3 protein. The sample contains under 750,000 distinct CDR3 sequences, 20% to 25% of which appear only once. The sequenced sample was PBMCs, mostly from graft donor cells, obtained 360 days after TCRalphabeta/CD19-depleted stem cell transplant. This clonotype was sampled from a boy under three years old who had a stem cell transplant for acute myeloid leukemia, so the T cells may come from the graft donor. This sequence joins TRBV10-2 and TRBJ2-1; 11 bases align to TRBD2. Here the CDR3 reads CASSSDFLAGGHEQFF. The CDR3 DNA sequence: TGCGCCAGCAGTTCTGATTTCTTAGCGGGGGGGCATGAGCAGTTCTTC.